The 17 T cell receptor beta chains below all came from one sample that was sequenced in a study of shared clonotypes between healthy human individuals. The method was immunoSEQ multiplex PCR; TCRdb's version includes in-frame clones alone and lacks a portion of them. The sample lists about 700,000 clones, around 72% occurring once. Sequenced input: memory CD4+ T cells sorted from blood. Subset of the sample: CD45RA-negative fraction. All receptors derive from a woman aged 25 to 39 in good health.

The chain has TRBV21-1 and TRBJ2-5; the table's D gene call, TRBD1, was not cross checked with the DNA. TRBV21-1 is a pseudogene locus. The CDR3 has 15 residues. For the CDR3, the DNA is TGTGCCAGCAGCGAACCCGGGACAGCCGAAGAGACCCAGTACTTC. Translation gives CASSEPGTAEETQYF.

In DNA form, the CDR3 reads TGTGCCAGCAGCTTTACAATGAACACTGAAGCTTTCTTT. As protein: CASSFTMNTEAFF. V is TRBV11-2 and J is TRBJ1-1; D call uncertain. The V end lost 3 bases, the J end lost 0 bases, and 5 bases lay between the germline ends. The CDR3 contains 13 residues. Germline assignment: CDR1 SGHAT and CDR2 FQNNGV.

The rearrangement links TRBV27 to TRBJ1-2; the D is unclear. Trimming cost V 2 bases and J 6 bases, with 13 bases left between them. Germline CDR1 MNHEY, CDR2 SMNVEV (reference sequence). There are 14 residues in the CDR3. The CDR3 DNA reads as TGTGCCAGCAGTTTAGGAGGGCCAGTTCATGGCTACACCTTC. This codes for CASSLGGPVHGYTF.

The genes are TRBV6-1 and TRBJ1-2, with no clear D. V shed 1 base and J shed 2 bases, with 11 bases lying between them. Per germline, CDR1 MNHNS and CDR2 SASEGT. The CDR3 is 15 amino acids. The CDR3 is CASSEELAANYGYTF. In nucleotides, the CDR3 is TGTGCCAGCAGTGAAGAGTTGGCGGCCAACTATGGCTACACCTTC.

The chain combines TRBV11-3 with TRBJ2-5; 8 bases map to TRBD1. Germline assignment: CDR1 SGHNT and CDR2 YENEEA. The junction had 4 bases not matched to a gene; V was cut back by 5 bases and J by 2 bases. The CDR3 contains 14 residues. CDR3 sequence reads: CASSEGTGQETQYF. The CDR3 nucleotides read TGTGCCAGCAGCGAGGGGACAGGTCAAGAGACCCAGTACTTC.

In regard to this clone: A read error is possible here, since a much larger clone lies one base away. The V gene is TRBV28, the J gene TRBJ2-7; no clear D gene. The CDR3 contains 11 residues. Germline V gene data show CDR1 as MDHEN and CDR2 as SYDVKM. V lost 3 bases, J lost 4 bases, and 4 bases lay in between. The CDR3 is CASSFQYEQYF. The CDR3 DNA is TGTGCCAGCAGTTTTCAGTACGAGCAGTACTTC.

Details on this clone: The junction shows a germline mismatch at one end, possibly a read error. The chain has TRBV5-6 and TRBJ2-1; D possibly corresponds to TRBD1 (6 bases). The CDR3 runs to 14 residues. Looked up from germline, CDR1 is SGHDT and CDR2 is YYEEEE. This CDR3 reads CASNLEIGGNEQFF. CDR3 coding DNA: TGTGCCAGCAACTTGGAGATAGGGGGCAATGAGCAGTTCTTC.

This chain joins TRBV5-1 and TRBJ2-1; TRBD2 is a possible D gene (6 bases). The CDR3 has 15 amino acids. V lost 4 bases and J lost 3, with 14 bases in between. Germline V gene lookup returns CDR1 SGHRS and CDR2 YFSETQ. The CDR3 sequence is CASSRSSSVYNEQFF. In DNA form, the CDR3 reads TGCGCCAGCAGCCGATCCTCTAGCGTCTACAATGAGCAGTTCTTC.

The rearrangement links TRBV7-9 to TRBJ1-4; D gene uncertain. The germline V and J ends were trimmed by 1 base and 7 bases, with 16 bases remaining between them. The CDR3 is 16 amino acids. From germline, CDR1 is SEHNR and CDR2 FQNEAQ (reference sequence). The CDR3 loop is CASSLGSADSSEKLFF. The CDR3 DNA is TGTGCCAGCAGCTTAGGTTCGGCAGACTCCAGTGAAAAACTGTTTTTT.

This clone was found a few times. J is TRBJ2-1 and V is TRBV23-1; D is uncertain. TRBV23-1 carries the ORF label, with uncertain function. Between the trimmed V and J ends, which lost 8 bases and 0 bases, there was a span of 11 bases. The CDR3 runs to 14 residues. CDR3 protein: CASSGPSSYNEQFF. CDR3 bases: TGCGCCAGCTCGGGCCCGAGCTCCTACAATGAGCAGTTCTTC.

The chain combines TRBV5-1 with TRBJ1-5; 10 nucleotides match TRBD1. V dropped 0 bases and J dropped 6; count of bases not matched to a gene: 3. This CDR3 spans 15 amino acids. Germline lookup yields CDR1 SGHRS and CDR2 YFSETQ. This chain's CDR3 is CASSLGQGAGQPQHF. DNA for the CDR3: TGCGCCAGCAGCTTGGGACAGGGGGCAGGTCAGCCCCAGCATTTT.

This clone was recorded once. The chain joins TRBV7-2 to TRBJ2-3; D is unresolved. Germline V gene sequence: CDR1 SGHTA, CDR2 FQGNSA. V shed 4 bases and J shed 0 bases, with 17 bases lying between them. The CDR3 runs 17 residues. The CDR3 sequence: CASSSKGKGPSTDTQYF. CDR3 nucleotide sequence: TGTGCCAGCAGCTCCAAGGGCAAAGGGCCAAGCACAGATACGCAGTATTTT.

Points on this clone: Other nucleotide sequences in the sample specify the same CDR3. This rearrangement joins TRBV29-1 to TRBJ2-5, with 13 bases identical to TRBD2. Germline V lookup: CDR1 SQVTM, CDR2 ANQGSEA. The CDR3 totals 14 residues. With V trimmed by 6 bases and J by 3 bases, 4 bases remained unmatched. The CDR3 coding sequence is TGCAGCGTCGCCGGGACTAGCGGGAAAGAGACCCAGTACTTC. Translating gives CSVAGTSGKETQYF.

The chain couples TRBV6-1 to TRBJ2-3; 7 nucleotides align to TRBD2. CDR3 size: 13 residues. V shed 9 bases, J shed 2 bases, and the junction held 5 bases outside the gene matches. The V gene's germline CDR1 is MNHNS and CDR2 SASEGT. Written as DNA, the CDR3 is TGTGCCAGTCTAGCGGACCCCACAGATACGCAGTATTTT. Translated: CASLADPTDTQYF.

Here the CDR3 DNA reads TGCAGTGCGGGAGAGTCCTATGGCTACACCTTC. It is translated as CSAGESYGYTF. The rearrangement joins TRBV20-1 to TRBJ1-2; no reliable D call. The CDR3 is 11 residues long. Germline CDR1 reads DFQATT; CDR2 reads SNEGSKA (reference sequence). V lost 6 bases to trimming and J lost 4 bases, with 9 bases between them.

The chain combines TRBV27 with TRBJ2-7, with a weak D call TRBD2 (5 bases). The CDR3 spans 15 residues. Trimming removed 0 bases from V and 2 bases from J, with 11 bases in between. Germline V lookup: CDR1 MNHEY, CDR2 SMNVEV (reference sequence). The CDR3 loop is CASSLSSGPAYEQYF. The CDR3 DNA follows: TGTGCCAGCAGTTTATCAAGCGGCCCGGCCTACGAGCAGTACTTC.

V is TRBV30 and J is TRBJ2-2, with D maybe TRBD1 (5 bases). The germline gives CDR1 GTSNPN, CDR2 SVGIG (reference sequence). CDR3 length: 11 amino acids. V dropped 8 bases and J dropped 5 bases, with 9 bases sitting between them. This CDR3 is CAQGWTGELFF. In DNA, the CDR3 is TGTGCCCAGGGCTGGACCGGGGAGCTGTTTTTT.